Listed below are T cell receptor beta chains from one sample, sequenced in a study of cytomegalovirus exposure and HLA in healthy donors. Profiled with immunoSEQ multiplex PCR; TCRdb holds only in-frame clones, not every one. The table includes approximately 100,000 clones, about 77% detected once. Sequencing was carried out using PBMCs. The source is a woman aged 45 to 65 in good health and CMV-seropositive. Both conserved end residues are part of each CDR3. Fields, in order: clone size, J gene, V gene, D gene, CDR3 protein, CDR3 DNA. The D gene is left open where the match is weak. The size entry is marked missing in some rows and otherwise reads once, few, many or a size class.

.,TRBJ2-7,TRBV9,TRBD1,CASSQGTGEAYEQYF,TGTGCCAGCAGCCAAGGGACAGGGGAGGCTTACGAGCAGTACTTC
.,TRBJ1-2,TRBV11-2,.,CASSASSGYGYTF,TGTGCCAGCAGCGCGAGCAGCGGCTATGGCTACACCTTC
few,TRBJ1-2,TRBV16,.,CASSPQDYGYTF,TGTGCCAGCAGCCCTCAGGACTATGGCTACACCTTC
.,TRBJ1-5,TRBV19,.,CASSRSGVTNQPQHF,TGTGCCAGTAGTCGGAGCGGAGTCACTAATCAGCCCCAGCATTTT
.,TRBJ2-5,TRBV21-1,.,CASSKKITLKTVGTQYF,TGTGCCAGCAGCAAGAAGATCACGTTGAAGACAGTGGGGACCCAGTACTTC
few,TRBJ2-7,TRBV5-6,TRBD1,CASSRDRGPYEQYF,TGTGCCAGCAGCCGGGACAGGGGTCCCTACGAGCAGTACTTC
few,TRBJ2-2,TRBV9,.,CASSVSSEIQTGELFF,TGTGCCAGCAGCGTTTCGTCAGAGATACAGACCGGGGAGCTGTTTTTT
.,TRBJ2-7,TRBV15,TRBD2,CATSSLGRGEQYF,TGTGCCACCAGCAGTCTAGGGAGGGGCGAGCAGTACTTC
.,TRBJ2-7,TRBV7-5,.,CARSLDGGSYEQYF,TGTGCCAGAAGCTTAGACGGGGGCTCCTACGAGCAGTACTTC
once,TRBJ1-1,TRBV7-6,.,CASSYQGRTEAFF,TGTGCCAGCAGCTATCAGGGGCGCACTGAAGCTTTCTTT
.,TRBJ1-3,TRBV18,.,CASSPTTVTGNTIYF,TGTGCCAGCTCACCGACAACGGTTACCGGAAACACCATATATTTT
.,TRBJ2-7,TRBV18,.,CASSPSPDIAYEQYF,TGTGCCAGCTCACCCTCTCCGGACATCGCCTACGAGCAGTACTTC
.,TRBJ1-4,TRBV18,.,CASFSGTPGEKLFF,TGTGCCAGCTTCTCCGGGACACCGGGGGAAAAACTGTTTTTT
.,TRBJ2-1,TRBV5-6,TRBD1,CASSANKGTGSFREQFF,TGTGCCAGCAGCGCAAACAAAGGGACAGGTTCTTTTCGAGAGCAGTTCTTC
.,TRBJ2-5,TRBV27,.,CASSLSWGLGETQYF,TGTGCCAGCAGTTTATCGTGGGGGCTGGGGGAGACCCAGTACTTC
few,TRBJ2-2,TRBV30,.,CAWSKGIGELFF,TGTGCCTGGAGCAAGGGGATCGGGGAGCTGTTTTTT
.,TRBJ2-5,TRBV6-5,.,CASRYKGAETQYF,TGTGCCAGCAGGTACAAAGGGGCGGAGACCCAGTACTTC
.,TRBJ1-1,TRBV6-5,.,CASSYSLKTRAFF,TGTGCCAGCAGTTACTCCTTGAAGACTAGAGCTTTCTTT
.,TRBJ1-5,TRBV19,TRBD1,CASSWTGNSNQPQHF,TGTGCCAGTTCTTGGACAGGGAATAGCAATCAGCCCCAGCATTTT
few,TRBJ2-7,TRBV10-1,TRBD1,CASSEPGGYEQYF,TGCGCCAGCAGTGAGCCAGGGGGCTACGAGCAGTACTTC
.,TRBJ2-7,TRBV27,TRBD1,CASSFRGQDYEQYF,TGTGCCAGCAGTTTTAGGGGGCAGGACTACGAGCAGTACTTC
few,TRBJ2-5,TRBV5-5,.,CASSLWIPGETQYF,TGTGCCAGCAGCTTGTGGATCCCGGGGGAGACCCAGTACTTC